This passage covers 30 T cell receptor beta chains from one sample sequenced in a study of shared clonotypes between healthy human individuals. Naive CD8 cells lacked CD45RO, underwent positive selection for CCR7 and left out terminally differentiated effector memory CD45RA+ cells. TCRdb keeps only in-frame clones here, not all; method: immunoSEQ multiplex PCR. The table shows 660,000 or so clones, with roughly 96% occurring only once. The sample comprised naive CD8+ T cells sorted from blood. These receptors were collected from a woman aged 30 to 39 in good health.

This clone was counted a single time. The genes are TRBV29-1 and TRBJ2-1; 12 bases map to TRBD2. This CDR3 is built from 15 residues. From germline, CDR1 is SQVTM and CDR2 ANQGSEA. The ends lost 1 base at V and 10 bases at J; junction bases unmatched: 8. The CDR3 region is CSVEGTTSGSQEQFF. CDR3 DNA: TGCAGCGTTGAAGGAACGACTAGCGGGAGTCAGGAGCAGTTCTTC.

This clone has a single count. J is TRBJ2-2 and V is TRBV14; D call uncertain. The CDR3 is 14 residues long. Trimming removed 3 bases at V and 1 base at J, with 6 bases between. CDR1 is SGHDN and CDR2 is FVKESK in the germline V gene. CDR3 sequence (DNA): TGTGCCAGCAGCCATGGTGGGAACACCGGGGAGCTGTTTTTT. Its translation is CASSHGGNTGELFF.

The chain carries TRBV4-1 and TRBJ2-1; D is tentatively TRBD1 or TRBD2 (5 bases each). The CDR3 is 13 amino acids. V gave up 4 bases and J gave up 4 bases, with 8 bases separating them. Germline CDR1 and CDR2: MGHRA and YSYEKL. The chain's CDR3 is CASSRDGYNEQFF. The DNA of the CDR3 is TGCGCCAGCAGCCGGGACGGATACAATGAGCAGTTCTTC.

The CDR3 spells CASSLAGSANEQFF. The CDR3 nucleotides read TGTGCCAGCAGTCTAGCGGGGTCGGCCAATGAGCAGTTCTTC. The genes are TRBV9 and TRBJ2-1; TRBD2 agrees at 9 bases. The CDR3 is 14 amino acids. Germline V gene lookup returns CDR1 SGDLS and CDR2 YYNGEE. After removal of 5 bases from V and 6 bases from J, the junction contained 6 bases not matched to a gene.

V is TRBV27 and J is TRBJ2-1; TRBD2 agrees at 9 bases. This CDR3 has 14 residues. Germline lookup yields CDR1 MNHEY and CDR2 SMNVEV (reference sequence). Losses at the gene ends were 6 bases for V and 12 bases for J; bases not matched to a gene: 12. The CDR3 here is CASSPGLARLAQFF. DNA of the CDR3: TGTGCCAGCAGCCCGGGACTAGCTCGGTTGGCGCAGTTCTTC.

This clone occurred once. V and J are TRBV7-8 and TRBJ2-1; 9 bases agree with TRBD1. Germline CDR1 reads SGHVS; CDR2 reads FQNEAQ. The CDR3 sequence is 14 residues long. Losses at the gene ends were 6 bases for V and 4 bases for J; bases not matched to a gene: 4. CDR3 bases: TGTGCCAGCAGTACAGGGGGCGGGTACAATGAGCAGTTCTTC. Protein product: CASSTGGGYNEQFF.

The J gene is TRBJ2-1, the V gene TRBV25-1; no clear D. Trimming left V 4 bases short and J 7 bases short, with 5 bases between. Germline V CDR1 and CDR2: MGHDK, SYGVNS. This CDR3 region has 11 residues. CDR3 coding DNA: TGTGCCAGCAGTGGGGCAAATGAGCAGTTCTTC. This sequence encodes CASSGANEQFF.

V is TRBV5-4 and J is TRBJ1-1; D call uncertain. Germline V gives CDR1 SGHNT, CDR2 YYREEE (reference sequence). Deletions cut 0 bases from V and 0 bases from J, with 6 bases between. The CDR3 loop spans 14 amino acids. The CDR3 coding sequence is TGTGCCAGCAGCTTGGCACGGATGAACACTGAAGCTTTCTTT. Translated: CASSLARMNTEAFF.

The chain recombines TRBV13 with TRBJ2-5, with TRBD2 matching over 9 bases. Germline trimming cut 0 bases from V and 4 bases from J; bases unmatched to any gene: 6. The CDR3 spans 16 residues. Germline V gene data show CDR1 as PRHDT and CDR2 as FYEKMQ (reference sequence). Here the CDR3 DNA reads TGTGCCAGCAGCTTAGGGGCGGGAGGGCCGAGAGAGACCCAGTACTTC. Residues: CASSLGAGGPRETQYF.

This rearrangement joins TRBV10-3 to TRBJ2-2, with 9 nucleotides matching TRBD1. V shed 0 bases and J 6 bases; nucleotides not matched to a gene: 5. The CDR3 sequence is 16 residues long. Germline values: CDR1 ENHRY, CDR2 SYGVKD. In DNA, the CDR3 is TGTGCCATCAGTGAGTCACAGGGGGCACGGGCCGGGGAGCTGTTTTTT. Translating gives CAISESQGARAGELFF.

In the case of this clone: The sample holds other DNA sequences that translate to the same CDR3. The chain links TRBV27 to TRBJ2-1; D is perhaps TRBD2 (5 bases). Per the germline V gene, CDR1 is MNHEY and CDR2 is SMNVEV (reference sequence). The CDR3 is 12 residues long. Trimming left V 3 bases short and J 7 bases short, with 7 bases between. CDR3 nucleotides: TGTGCCAGCAGTTTGACGGGAAATGAGCAGTTCTTC. It codes for CASSLTGNEQFF.

J is TRBJ2-1 and V is TRBV13; 7 nucleotides align to TRBD2. Germline V gene sequence: CDR1 PRHDT, CDR2 FYEKMQ (reference sequence). V shed 2 bases, J shed 7 bases, and the junction held 5 bases outside the gene matches. This CDR3 spans 14 amino acids. This CDR3 reads CASSLFSGINEQFF. The CDR3 region has the DNA TGTGCCAGCAGCTTATTCAGCGGGATTAATGAGCAGTTCTTC.

The chain links TRBV15 to TRBJ2-7, with D possibly being TRBD2 (5 bases). This CDR3 has 14 residues. Trimming removed 5 bases at V and 1 base at J, with 12 bases between. Germline CDR1 LNHNV, CDR2 YYDKDF (reference sequence). CDR3 DNA: TGTGCCACCAGCCCAGGAGGCTGGTCCTACGAGCAGTACTTC. Protein: CATSPGGWSYEQYF.

The chain couples TRBV6-5 to TRBJ2-3; no firm D call. V was trimmed by 4 bases and J by 6 bases, leaving 11 bases between them. The CDR3 has 13 amino acids. CDR1 is MNHEY and CDR2 is SVGAGI in the germline V gene. DNA of the CDR3: TGTGCCAGCAGTTCCATCATCCGGGATACGCAGTATTTT. Translated: CASSSIIRDTQYF.

The chain joins TRBV7-9 to TRBJ2-5; TRBD2 aligns across 8 bases. J lost 3 bases, V lost 5 bases, and 17 bases had no gene match. The CDR3 contains 18 residues. Germline CDR1 reads SEHNR; CDR2 reads FQNEAQ (reference sequence). The CDR3 sequence: CASSPPGRASLLEETQYF. The CDR3 coding sequence is TGTGCCAGCAGCCCGCCCGGGAGGGCATCCCTCCTAGAAGAGACCCAGTACTTC. Full variable domain (missing parts from reference TRBV7-9 and TRBJ2-5): DTGVSQNPRHKITKRGQNVTFRCDPISEHNRLYWYRQTLGQGPEFLTYFQNEAQLEKSRLLSDRFSAERPKGSFSTLEIQRTEQGDSAMYLCASSPPGRASLLEETQYFGPGTRLLVL.

This chain uses TRBV28 with TRBJ2-2; D is perhaps TRBD1 or TRBD2 (5 bases each). The V gene lost 3 bases and the J gene lost 4 bases, with 12 bases spanning the gap. Germline CDR1 reads MDHEN; CDR2 reads SYDVKM. CDR3 length equals 15 residues. The CDR3 DNA reads as TGTGCCAGCAGTTTGGGGCCCCGGGGCACCGGGGAGCTGTTTTTT. Translating gives CASSLGPRGTGELFF.

The rearrangement links TRBV7-2 to TRBJ2-3; 9 bases line up with TRBD2. This CDR3 has 14 amino acids. In germline, CDR1 is SGHTA, CDR2 FQGNSA. J lost 6 bases, V lost 8 bases, and 9 bases had no gene match. Here the CDR3 reads CASGRGRASDTQYF. The CDR3 nucleotides read TGTGCCAGCGGTCGCGGGAGGGCTAGTGATACGCAGTATTTT. Drawing the rest from reference TRBV7-2 and TRBJ2-3, the complete variable domain is GAGVSQSPSNKVTEKGKDVELRCDPISGHTALYWYRQSLGQGLEFLIYFQGNSAPDKSGLPSDRFSAERTGGSVSTLTIQRTQQEDSAVYLCASGRGRASDTQYFGPGTRLTVL.

The V call is TRBV2, the J call TRBJ2-1; either TRBD1 or TRBD2 may fit D (5 bases each). The germline V gene has CDR1 SNHLY and CDR2 FYNNEI. Trimming removed 5 bases at V and 7 bases at J, with 15 bases between. This CDR3 comprises 14 residues. The CDR3 loop reads CASSPGPSLNEQFF. The CDR3 coding sequence is TGTGCCAGCAGTCCGGGGCCGAGTCTGAATGAGCAGTTCTTC.

The chain carries TRBV27 and TRBJ2-2; 11 bases map to TRBD2. This CDR3 is built from 16 residues. The ends lost 5 bases at V and 6 bases at J; junction bases unmatched: 8. Germline assignment: CDR1 MNHEY and CDR2 SMNVEV (reference sequence). DNA of the CDR3: TGTGCCAGCAGTCCAATAGCGGGAGGGGGTTCCGGGGAGCTGTTTTTT. Its translation: CASSPIAGGGSGELFF.

The chain employs TRBV5-6 and TRBJ2-7, with TRBD2 as a possible D gene (5 bases). The V gene lost 0 bases and the J gene lost 6 bases, with 10 bases spanning the gap. CDR3 size: 13 residues. Germline assignment: CDR1 SGHDT and CDR2 YYEEEE. The CDR3 protein is CASSLELAGEQYF. The CDR3, as DNA: TGTGCCAGCAGCTTGGAGCTAGCTGGCGAGCAGTACTTC.

The CDR3 DNA reads as TGCGCCAGCAGCCCAGGGACTAGCGGGAGGTTCTACAATGAGCAGTTCTTC. Protein product: CASSPGTSGRFYNEQFF. The chain has TRBV4-1 and TRBJ2-1; 15 bases map to TRBD2. The V and J ends lost 4 bases and 3 bases, in that order; junction bases with no gene match: 4. CDR1 and CDR2 (germline): MGHRA, YSYEKL. The CDR3 is 17 residues long.

This clone showed up just once. The rearrangement joins TRBV29-1 to TRBJ1-1; D perhaps matches TRBD1 (5 bases). Per the germline V gene, CDR1 is SQVTM and CDR2 is ANQGSEA. V lost 6 bases and J lost 0, with 8 bases in between. CDR3 size: 12 residues. CDR3 coding DNA: TGCAGCGTGACAGTCATGAACACTGAAGCTTTCTTT. It translates to CSVTVMNTEAFF.

This clone was seen once. The chain recombines TRBV27 with TRBJ2-7, with TRBD2 as a possible D gene (5 bases). The CDR3 has 14 amino acids. CDR1 and CDR2 from the germline V gene are MNHEY and SMNVEV (reference sequence). The V end lost 7 bases, the J end lost 2 bases, and 15 bases lay between the germline ends. The CDR3 region has the DNA TGTGCCAGCAAGGTCCTGGGAGCCCCCTACGAGCAGTACTTC. Encoded protein: CASKVLGAPYEQYF.

In this sample, this clone turned up a few times. This same CDR3 is encoded by further DNA sequences in the sample. CDR3 in amino acids: CASSLRDSYEQYF. CDR3 sequence (DNA): TGTGCCAGCAGCTTGCGGGACAGCTACGAGCAGTACTTC. This rearrangement joins TRBV5-6 to TRBJ2-7; the match to TRBD1 covers 7 bases. The CDR3 is made up of 13 amino acids. Germline CDR1 reads SGHDT; CDR2 reads YYEEEE. Trimming at V came to 1 base and at J to 3 bases, leaving 1 base not matched to a gene.

The chain combines TRBV28 with TRBJ1-5; D is undetermined. Germline V gives CDR1 MDHEN, CDR2 SYDVKM. Between the trimmed V and J ends, which lost 3 bases and 3 bases, there was a span of 9 bases. The CDR3 has 14 amino acids. The CDR3 bases are TGTGCCAGCAGTTTTCCTGGAAACAATCAGCCCCAGCATTTT. Amino acid sequence: CASSFPGNNQPQHF.

The chain combines TRBV4-1 with TRBJ1-2, with D perhaps matching TRBD1 (6 bases). Germline loops: CDR1 MGHRA, CDR2 YSYEKL. The ends were cut back, 3 bases at V and 2 bases at J, with 16 bases in the middle. The CDR3 spans 16 residues. The CDR3 bases are TGCGCCAGCAGCCAGAATACAGGGAGGAGAAACTATGGCTACACCTTC. The encoded protein is CASSQNTGRRNYGYTF.

The J gene is TRBJ2-5, the V gene TRBV30; maybe TRBD1 (6 bases). The J call may be faulty, since TRBJ2-7 better matches the DNA end. This CDR3 is 13 amino acids long. The V gene's germline CDR1 is GTSNPN and CDR2 SVGIG (reference sequence). This CDR3 is CAWSVGDTYEQYF. The CDR3 DNA is TGTGCCTGGAGTGTGGGGGACACCTACGAGCAGTACTTC.

On this clone itself: Other DNA sequences within the sample encode an identical CDR3. DNA for the CDR3: TGTGCCAGCAGCTTAGGACAGGACGAGCAGTACTTC. Amino acid sequence: CASSLGQDEQYF. The chain links TRBV11-2 to TRBJ2-7, with a possible D match to TRBD1 (6 bases). The CDR3 is made up of 12 amino acids. Germline CDR1 is SGHAT and CDR2 is FQNNGV. V was cut by 1 base and J by 5 bases, with 6 bases left in between.

The rearrangement uses TRBV27 and TRBJ2-1; the match to TRBD2 covers 12 bases. This CDR3 region has 15 residues. CDR1 and CDR2 from the germline V gene are MNHEY and SMNVEV (reference sequence). V shed 5 bases and J 7 bases; nucleotides not matched to a gene: 6. Here the CDR3 reads CASSPSTSGSNEQFF. The CDR3 DNA reads as TGTGCCAGCAGTCCGTCGACTAGCGGGAGTAATGAGCAGTTCTTC.

This chain links TRBV7-6 with TRBJ2-7, with 14 bases fitting TRBD2. CDR1 SGHVS and CDR2 FNYEAQ come from the germline V gene. The CDR3 loop spans 16 amino acids. V shed 5 bases and J 3 bases; nucleotides not matched to a gene: 6. CDR3 sequence: CASSPGLAGALYEQYF. CDR3 nucleotides: TGTGCCAGCAGCCCGGGACTAGCGGGAGCACTCTACGAGCAGTACTTC.